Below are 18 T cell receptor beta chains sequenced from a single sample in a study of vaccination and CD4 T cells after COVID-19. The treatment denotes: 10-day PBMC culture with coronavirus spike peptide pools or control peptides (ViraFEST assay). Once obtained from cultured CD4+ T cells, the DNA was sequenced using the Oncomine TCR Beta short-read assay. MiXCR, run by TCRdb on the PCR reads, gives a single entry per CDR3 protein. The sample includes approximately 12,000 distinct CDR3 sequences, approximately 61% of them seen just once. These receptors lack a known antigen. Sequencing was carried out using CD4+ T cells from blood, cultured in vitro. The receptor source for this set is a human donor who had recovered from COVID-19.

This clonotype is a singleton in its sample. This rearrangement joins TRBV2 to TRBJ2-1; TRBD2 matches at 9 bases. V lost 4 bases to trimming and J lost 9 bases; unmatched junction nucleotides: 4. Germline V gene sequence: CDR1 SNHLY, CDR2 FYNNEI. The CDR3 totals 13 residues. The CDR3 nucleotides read TGTGCCAGCAGTGGAGGACTAGCGCGTGAGCAGTTCTTC. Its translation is CASSGGLAREQFF.

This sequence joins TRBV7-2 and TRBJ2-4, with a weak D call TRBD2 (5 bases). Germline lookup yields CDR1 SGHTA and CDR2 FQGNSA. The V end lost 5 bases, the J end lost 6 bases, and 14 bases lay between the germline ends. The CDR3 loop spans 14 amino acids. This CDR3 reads CASSPNVGANIQYF. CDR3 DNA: TGTGCCAGCAGCCCTAACGTGGGAGCAAACATTCAGTACTTC.

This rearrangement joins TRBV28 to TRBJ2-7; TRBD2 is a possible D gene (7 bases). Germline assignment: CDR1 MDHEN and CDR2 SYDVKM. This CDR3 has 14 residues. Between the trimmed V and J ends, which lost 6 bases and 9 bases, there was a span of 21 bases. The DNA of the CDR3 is TGTGCCAGCAGCCGGGGGGCGTCAACATCCGTGCAGTACTTC. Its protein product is CASSRGASTSVQYF.

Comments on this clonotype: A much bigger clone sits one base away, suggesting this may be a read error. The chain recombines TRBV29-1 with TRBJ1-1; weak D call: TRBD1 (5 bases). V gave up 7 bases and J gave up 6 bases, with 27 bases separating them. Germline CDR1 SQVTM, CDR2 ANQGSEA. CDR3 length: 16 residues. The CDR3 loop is CSAPRGRGFGGAEAFF. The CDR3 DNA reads TGCAGCGCCCCGAGGGGACGGGGTTTTGGAGGGGCTGAAGCTTTCTTT.

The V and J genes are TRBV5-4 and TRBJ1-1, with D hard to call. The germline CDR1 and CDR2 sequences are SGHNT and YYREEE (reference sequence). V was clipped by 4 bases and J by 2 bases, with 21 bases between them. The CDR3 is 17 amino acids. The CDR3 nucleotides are TGTGCCAGCAGCCCCGGAGGGCAGCTTAAAAAAAACACTGAAGCTTTCTTT. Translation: CASSPGGQLKKNTEAFF.

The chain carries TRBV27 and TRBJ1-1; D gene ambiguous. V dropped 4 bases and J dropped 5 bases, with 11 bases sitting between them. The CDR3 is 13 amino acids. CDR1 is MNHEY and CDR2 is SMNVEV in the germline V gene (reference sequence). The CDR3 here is CASSSWAETEAFF. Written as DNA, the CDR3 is TGTGCCAGCAGTTCCTGGGCGGAAACTGAAGCTTTCTTT.

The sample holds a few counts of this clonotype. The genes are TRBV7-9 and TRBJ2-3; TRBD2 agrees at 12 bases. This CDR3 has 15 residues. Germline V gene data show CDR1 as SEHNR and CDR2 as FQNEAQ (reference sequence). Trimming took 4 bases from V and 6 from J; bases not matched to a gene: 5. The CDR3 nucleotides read TGTGCCAGCAGCTCCACTAGCGGGAGGCGGGATACGCAGTATTTT. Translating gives CASSSTSGRRDTQYF.

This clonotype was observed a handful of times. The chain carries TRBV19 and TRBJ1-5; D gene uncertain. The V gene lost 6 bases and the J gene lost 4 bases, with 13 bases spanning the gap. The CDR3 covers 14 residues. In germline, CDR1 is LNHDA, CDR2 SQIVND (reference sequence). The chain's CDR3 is CASSSPGPNQPQHF. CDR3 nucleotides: TGTGCCAGTAGCTCCCCGGGTCCAAATCAGCCCCAGCATTTT.

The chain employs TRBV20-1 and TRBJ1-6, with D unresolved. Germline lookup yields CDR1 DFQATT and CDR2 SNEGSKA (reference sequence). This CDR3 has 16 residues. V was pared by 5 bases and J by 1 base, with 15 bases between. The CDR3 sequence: CSAALPGLSYNSPLHF. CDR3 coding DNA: TGCAGTGCTGCTCTGCCAGGATTATCCTATAATTCACCCCTCCACTTT.

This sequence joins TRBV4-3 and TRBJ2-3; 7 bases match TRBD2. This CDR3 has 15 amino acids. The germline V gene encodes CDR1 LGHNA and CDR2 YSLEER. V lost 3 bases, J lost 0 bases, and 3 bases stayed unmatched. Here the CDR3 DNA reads TGCGCCAGCAGCCAGAGTAGCGGGAGCACAGATACGCAGTATTTT. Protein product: CASSQSSGSTDTQYF.

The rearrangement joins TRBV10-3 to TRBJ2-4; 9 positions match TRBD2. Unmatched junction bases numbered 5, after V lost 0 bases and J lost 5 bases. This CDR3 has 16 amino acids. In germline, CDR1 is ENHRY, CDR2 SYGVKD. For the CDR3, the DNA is TGTGCCATCAGTGAGTCTAGGGCGGGAGGGCAAAACATTCAGTACTTC. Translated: CAISESRAGGQNIQYF.

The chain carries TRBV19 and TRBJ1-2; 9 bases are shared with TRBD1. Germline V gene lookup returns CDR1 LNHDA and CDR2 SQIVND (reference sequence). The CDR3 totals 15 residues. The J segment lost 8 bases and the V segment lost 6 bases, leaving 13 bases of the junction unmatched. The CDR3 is CASRRLWDRELGYTF. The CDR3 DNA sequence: TGTGCCAGTAGACGACTATGGGACAGGGAATTGGGCTACACCTTC.

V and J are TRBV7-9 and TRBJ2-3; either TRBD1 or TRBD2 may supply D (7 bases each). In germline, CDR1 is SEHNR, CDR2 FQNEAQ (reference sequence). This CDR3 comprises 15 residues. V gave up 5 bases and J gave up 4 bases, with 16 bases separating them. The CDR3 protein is CASSLWDSGADTQYF. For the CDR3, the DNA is TGTGCCAGCAGCCTATGGGACAGCGGGGCAGATACGCAGTATTTT.

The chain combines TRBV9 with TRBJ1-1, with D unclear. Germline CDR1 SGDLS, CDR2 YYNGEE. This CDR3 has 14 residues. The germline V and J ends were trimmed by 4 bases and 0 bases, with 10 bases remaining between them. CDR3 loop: CASSLSSMNTEAFF. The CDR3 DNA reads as TGTGCCAGCAGCCTAAGTTCAATGAACACTGAAGCTTTCTTT.

The CDR3 is CATSDFLGEQFF. The CDR3 coding sequence is TGTGCCACCAGTGATTTCTTGGGGGAGCAGTTCTTC. The gene calls are TRBV24-1 and TRBJ2-1, with D unresolved. Germline CDR1 KGHDR, CDR2 SFDVKD. This CDR3 has 12 residues. Trimming removed 1 base from V and 10 bases from J, with 7 bases in between.

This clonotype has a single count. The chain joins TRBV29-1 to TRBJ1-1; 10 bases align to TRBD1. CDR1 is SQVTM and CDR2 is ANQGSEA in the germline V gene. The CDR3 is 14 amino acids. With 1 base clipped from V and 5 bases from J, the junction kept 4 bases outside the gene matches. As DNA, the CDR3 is TGCAGCGTTGAAGGTGGACAGGGGGAGACTGAAGCTTTCTTT. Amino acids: CSVEGGQGETEAFF.

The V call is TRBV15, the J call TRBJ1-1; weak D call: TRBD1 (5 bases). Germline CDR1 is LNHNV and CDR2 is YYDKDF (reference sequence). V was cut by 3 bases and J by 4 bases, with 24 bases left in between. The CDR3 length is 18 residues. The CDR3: CATSSYGQRWGKGTEAFF. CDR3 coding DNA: TGTGCCACCAGCAGCTACGGCCAACGGTGGGGGAAGGGCACTGAAGCTTTCTTT.

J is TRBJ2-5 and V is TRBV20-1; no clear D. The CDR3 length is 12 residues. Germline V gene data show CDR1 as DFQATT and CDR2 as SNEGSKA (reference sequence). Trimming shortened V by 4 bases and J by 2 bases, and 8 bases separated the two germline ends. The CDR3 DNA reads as TGCAGTGCTAATGCTGGGCAAGAGACCCAGTACTTC. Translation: CSANAGQETQYF.